These 22 T cell receptor beta chains originate from one sample sequenced in a study of shared clonotypes between healthy human individuals (dated by TCRdb to the early 2020s). Receptor libraries were prepared by the immunoSEQ multiplex PCR assay. This is the immuneACCESS table as TCRdb keeps it, with only in-frame sequences that have V and J called. A part of the clones is gone; compared with another copy, unresolved V genes explain less than half, and the rest is unexplained. Across this sample there are about half a million clones, with 79% seen only once. Together, the top ten hold around 14% of the sample. Material for sequencing was PBMCs. Receptor source: a woman in her thirties or forties in good health. Some clones in this sample may be carry-over from other donors' samples.

This chain uses TRBV7-8 with TRBJ2-1; 8 positions agree with TRBD2. The CDR3 length is 14 residues. Germline V lookup: CDR1 SGHVS, CDR2 FQNEAQ. V trimming: 3 bases; J trimming: 10 bases; junction bases outside the gene matches: 8. The CDR3 nucleotides are TGTGCCAGCAGCTTCCAGCGGGGGTTGGGGGAGCAGTTCTTC. This gives the protein CASSFQRGLGEQFF.

The chain couples TRBV5-1 to TRBJ2-2; D ambiguous. The V gene lost 2 bases and the J gene lost 1 base, with 6 bases spanning the gap. Per the germline V gene, CDR1 is SGHRS and CDR2 is YFSETQ. The CDR3 is 14 residues long. The CDR3 loop is CASSFNMNTGELFF. Here the CDR3 DNA reads TGCGCCAGCAGCTTTAATATGAACACCGGGGAGCTGTTTTTT. The entire variable domain, with the rest obtained from reference TRBV5-1 and TRBJ2-2, is as follows: KAGVTQTPRYLIKTRGQQVTLSCSPISGHRSVSWYQQTPGQGLQFLFEYFSETQRNKGNFPGRFSGRQFSNSRSEMNVSTLELGDSALYLCASSFNMNTGELFFGEGSRLTVL.

The table lists this clone with a count of one. Other DNA sequences of this sample code for an identical CDR3. The rearrangement links TRBV9 to TRBJ2-5, with D perhaps TRBD1 or TRBD2 (6 bases each). CDR1 is SGDLS, CDR2 YYNGEE, per germline. V lost 0 bases and J 1 base, leaving 7 bases between the germline ends. CDR3 length: 14 residues. CDR3 in DNA: TGTGCCAGCAGCGTAGGGGGGGCCCAAGAGACCCAGTACTTC. Its translation is CASSVGGAQETQYF.

This clone occurred a few times. V gene TRBV7-8 combines with J gene TRBJ2-1; 10 bases agree with TRBD2. The CDR3 has 16 amino acids. Trimming at V came to 2 bases and at J to 4 bases, leaving 5 bases not matched to a gene. The germline V gene has CDR1 SGHVS and CDR2 FQNEAQ. For the CDR3, the DNA is TGTGCCAGCAGCTTATCCTGGACTAGCGGATACAATGAGCAGTTCTTC. Protein product: CASSLSWTSGYNEQFF.

The chain uses TRBV4-1 and TRBJ1-1; weak D call: TRBD1 (6 bases). The CDR3 consists of 19 residues. Germline V gene lookup returns CDR1 MGHRA and CDR2 YSYEKL. Trimming took off 1 base at V and 5 bases at J, with 26 bases between the two ends. The CDR3, as DNA: TGCGCCAGCAGCCAAGGAGGGGTTTTGGGAGGGAGGGGGAGGACTGAAGCTTTCTTT. Its translation: CASSQGGVLGGRGRTEAFF.

V gene TRBV7-9 combines with J gene TRBJ1-1; the D is unclear. The CDR3 extends over 15 amino acids. Looked up from germline, CDR1 is SEHNR and CDR2 is FQNEAQ (reference sequence). V was pared by 1 base and J by 3 bases, with 12 bases between. The chain's CDR3 is CASSLGSVWDTEAFF. The CDR3 DNA reads as TGTGCCAGCAGCTTAGGCTCGGTATGGGACACTGAAGCTTTCTTT.

The V call is TRBV27, the J call TRBJ1-1; D is undetermined. From germline, CDR1 is MNHEY and CDR2 SMNVEV (reference sequence). Trimming shortened V by 0 bases and J by 2 bases, and 7 bases separated the two germline ends. This CDR3 has 14 amino acids. Written as DNA, the CDR3 is TGTGCCAGCAGTTTATCCCGACTCAACACTGAAGCTTTCTTT. It is translated as CASSLSRLNTEAFF.

V usage is TRBV10-3 and J usage is TRBJ2-5, with D maybe TRBD1 (6 bases). This CDR3 region has 15 residues. The germline CDR1 and CDR2 sequences are ENHRY and SYGVKD. V shed 2 bases and J shed 4 bases, with 14 bases lying between them. The CDR3 reads CAISESDRTVETQYF. CDR3 DNA: TGTGCCATCAGTGAGAGTGACAGGACTGTAGAGACCCAGTACTTC.

The CDR3: CASVPGGPNTGELFF. CDR3 DNA: TGTGCCAGCGTCCCAGGGGGCCCGAACACCGGGGAGCTGTTTTTT. The chain joins TRBV28 to TRBJ2-2; 8 nucleotides line up with TRBD1. Germline CDR1 is MDHEN and CDR2 is SYDVKM. Trimming removed 8 bases from V and 0 bases from J; junction bases left unmatched: 5. This CDR3 contains 15 residues.

V usage is TRBV30 and J usage is TRBJ2-3, with 8 positions matching TRBD2. V lost 3 bases to trimming and J lost 3 bases; unmatched junction nucleotides: 5. Germline-derived CDR1 and CDR2 are GTSNPN and SVGIG (reference sequence). The CDR3 consists of 14 residues. This CDR3 is CAWSDGRGTDTQYF. The CDR3 DNA reads as TGTGCCTGGAGCGACGGGAGGGGGACAGATACGCAGTATTTT.

The chain couples TRBV7-8 to TRBJ1-1, with 8 bases identical to TRBD1. V shed 2 bases, J shed 5 bases, and the junction held 4 bases outside the gene matches. Germline assignment: CDR1 SGHVS and CDR2 FQNEAQ. The CDR3 is 14 residues long. For the CDR3, the DNA is TGTGCCAGCAGCTTAAGAGGACAGGGAACTGAAGCTTTCTTT. This translates into CASSLRGQGTEAFF.

This chain joins TRBV7-2 and TRBJ2-5; TRBD2 agrees at 8 bases. CDR1 is SGHTA, CDR2 FQGNSA, per germline. The CDR3 sequence is 17 residues long. V lost 2 bases to trimming and J lost 1 base; unmatched junction nucleotides: 9. The CDR3 bases are TGTGCCAGCAGCTTACAAGGGACTAGAGGGAGCCAAGAGACCCAGTACTTC. Protein: CASSLQGTRGSQETQYF.

This clone occurred many times. The chain joins TRBV28 to TRBJ2-7; D possibly matches TRBD1 or TRBD2 (5 bases each). This CDR3 comprises 18 residues. Germline loops: CDR1 MDHEN, CDR2 SYDVKM. Trimming removed 7 bases from V and 0 bases from J, with 25 bases in between. The CDR3 coding sequence is TGTGCCAGCACCCAAGTGGGGGTGAGAACGGAAAGCTCCTACGAGCAGTACTTC. Translated, it gives CASTQVGVRTESSYEQYF.

This sequence joins TRBV28 and TRBJ1-2; D might be TRBD1 (5 bases). The germline V gene has CDR1 MDHEN and CDR2 SYDVKM. The length of the CDR3 is 13 residues. V shed 7 bases and J shed 4 bases, with 13 bases lying between them. The CDR3, as DNA: TGTGCCAGCACCCTGGGGCGGATCTATGGCTACACCTTC. Amino acids: CASTLGRIYGYTF.

The genes are TRBV4-1 and TRBJ2-1; 12 bases are shared with TRBD2. Germline CDR1 and CDR2: MGHRA and YSYEKL. J lost 8 bases, V lost 0 bases, and 8 bases had no gene match. There are 17 residues in the CDR3. CDR3 residues: CASSQEPTSGSIYEQFF. The CDR3 region has the DNA TGCGCCAGCAGCCAAGAACCGACTAGCGGGAGTATATATGAGCAGTTCTTC.

The CDR3 nucleotides are TGTGCCAGCAGCTTAGAAGCGGGAGGGCCGTACGAGCAGTACTTC. This gives the protein CASSLEAGGPYEQYF. This chain uses TRBV4-2 with TRBJ2-7; 10 bases fit TRBD2. This CDR3 is built from 15 residues. Germline CDR1 LGHNA, CDR2 YNFKEQ. J was trimmed by 4 bases and V by 5 bases; bases with no gene match: 8.

The chain couples TRBV5-1 to TRBJ1-4; D may be TRBD1 (6 bases). CDR1 is SGHRS and CDR2 is YFSETQ in the germline V gene. This CDR3 region has 16 residues. V was trimmed by 2 bases and J by 4 bases, leaving 15 bases between them. This CDR3 is CASSFSVRQVNEKLFF. In DNA form, the CDR3 reads TGCGCCAGCAGCTTTTCGGTCAGACAGGTTAATGAAAAACTGTTTTTT.

This clone has just one count. The chain uses TRBV4-3 and TRBJ1-5, with 10 bases matching TRBD1. V trimming: 0 bases; J trimming: 6 bases; junction bases outside the gene matches: 5. CDR1 and CDR2 from the germline V gene are LGHNA and YSLEER. The CDR3 is 16 residues long. CDR3 loop: CASSQEPTGGGQPQHF. The CDR3 DNA reads TGCGCCAGCAGCCAAGAACCGACAGGGGGCGGTCAGCCCCAGCATTTT.

The genes are TRBV29-1 and TRBJ2-3, with D possibly TRBD1 on 6 matching bases. This CDR3 has 12 residues. From germline, CDR1 is SQVTM and CDR2 ANQGSEA. V dropped 4 bases and J dropped 4 bases, with 9 bases sitting between them. CDR3 sequence reads: CSVVKGADTQYF. CDR3 bases: TGCAGCGTTGTAAAGGGGGCAGATACGCAGTATTTT.

The V and J genes are TRBV5-1 and TRBJ1-1, with D maybe TRBD1 (5 bases). The CDR3 spans 15 residues. Looked up from germline, CDR1 is SGHRS and CDR2 is YFSETQ. V lost 0 bases and J lost 4, with 13 bases in between. Here the CDR3 DNA reads TGCGCCAGCAGCTTGGCCACAGGAGGTCCCACTGAAGCTTTCTTT. As protein: CASSLATGGPTEAFF.

V usage is TRBV7-8 and J usage is TRBJ2-1; possibly TRBD2 for D (5 bases). The CDR3 totals 12 residues. Germline V gives CDR1 SGHVS, CDR2 FQNEAQ. Trimming removed 4 bases at V and 8 bases at J, with 9 bases between. CDR3 residues: CASSSAEDEQFF. The CDR3 DNA follows: TGTGCCAGCAGCTCCGCGGAGGATGAGCAGTTCTTC.

The CDR3 DNA reads TGTGCCAGCAGCCAGACAGCGGGCACCTACAATGAGCAGTTCTTC. Translation gives CASSQTAGTYNEQFF. The rearrangement uses TRBV7-9 and TRBJ2-1; possibly TRBD2 for D (6 bases). CDR3 size: 15 residues. Trimming removed 5 bases at V and 2 bases at J, with 13 bases between. Germline assignment: CDR1 SEHNR and CDR2 FQNEAQ (reference sequence).